The next 29 T cell receptor beta chains were all read from a single sample in a study of early T cells in non-severe SARS-CoV-2 infection. TCRdb recomputed calls from the 5' RACE reads with MiXCR, one row per CDR3 protein. Altogether 75,000 to 100,000 distinct CDR3 sequences are present, 16% being singletons, with the ten largest covering about 1.3%. Sequenced input: whole blood. The receptors stem from an adult who was a healthcare worker with PCR-confirmed SARS-CoV-2 infection or an uninfected control (not recorded which).

This clonotype was observed a handful of times. The CDR3 here is CASSQSRGEMGNTEAFF. CDR3 coding DNA: TGCGCCAGCAGTCAATCGAGAGGCGAAATGGGGAACACTGAAGCTTTCTTT. This chain links TRBV23-1 with TRBJ1-1, with D hard to call. TRBV23-1 is assigned to the ORF class and has an uncertain function. The CDR3 length is 17 residues. The V end was cut by 0 bases, the J end by 1 base, with 15 bases between.

This clonotype was recorded many times. Here the CDR3 reads CAATGPSGNTIYF. In nucleotides, the CDR3 is TGTGCAGCGACAGGGCCCTCTGGAAACACCATATATTTT. This rearrangement joins TRBV6-5 to TRBJ1-3; 7 bases map to TRBD1. From germline, CDR1 is MNHEY and CDR2 SVGAGI. The CDR3 consists of 13 residues.

This clonotype was found many times. The chain employs TRBV28 and TRBJ2-7, with D unclear. Per germline, CDR1 MDHEN and CDR2 SYDVKM. This CDR3 has 14 amino acids. The germline V and J ends were trimmed by 3 bases and 1 base, with 10 bases remaining between them. CDR3 DNA: TGTGCCAGCAGTTTTGAAGGGAAGTCCTACGAGCAGTACTTC. Amino acids: CASSFEGKSYEQYF.

The chain couples TRBV12-3 or TRBV12-4 to TRBJ1-5, with 7 bases matching TRBD1. The CDR3 runs to 15 residues. The J segment lost 0 bases and the V segment lost 6 bases, leaving 5 bases of the junction unmatched. The DNA for the CDR3 is TGTGCCAGCAGCCGGACAGGTCGTAGCAATCAGCCCCAGCATTTT. Translated: CASSRTGRSNQPQHF.

The CDR3: CATPPAGVGATYNEQFF. The CDR3 DNA follows: TGTGCCACCCCACCCGCGGGAGTTGGGGCGACCTACAATGAGCAGTTCTTC. This sequence joins TRBV7-8 and TRBJ2-1; 7 bases map to TRBD2. The CDR3 extends over 17 amino acids. V dropped 10 bases and J dropped 2; count of bases not matched to a gene: 17. Germline V gene lookup returns CDR1 SGHVS and CDR2 FQNEAQ. Variable domain in full (rest from reference TRBV7-8 and TRBJ2-1): GAGVSQSPRYKVAKRGQDVALRCDPISGHVSLFWYQQALGQGPEFLTYFQNEAQLDKSGLPSDRFFAERPEGSVSTLKIQRTQQEDSAVYLCATPPAGVGATYNEQFFGPGTRLTVL.

This clonotype came up a few times. The chain is built from TRBV10-3 and TRBJ1-2; TRBD1 aligns across 7 bases. Germline V gene lookup returns CDR1 ENHRY and CDR2 SYGVKD. The CDR3 sequence is 14 residues long. The trim removed 5 bases at V and 5 bases at J, leaving 8 bases unmatched. The CDR3 region is CAISNRDRYYGYTF. In nucleotides, the CDR3 is TGTGCCATCAGTAACCGGGACAGATATTATGGCTACACCTTC.

This clonotype has just a few counts. The chain employs TRBV12-3 or TRBV12-4 and TRBJ2-3; tentatively, D is TRBD1 (6 bases). V was pared by 2 bases and J by 5 bases, with 8 bases between. This CDR3 region has 13 residues. The CDR3 region is CASSLLGGDTQYF. The CDR3 coding sequence is TGTGCCAGCAGTTTATTAGGGGGAGATACGCAGTATTTT.

At least ten counts were recorded for this clonotype. The V gene is TRBV11-2, the J gene TRBJ2-6; the D call may be TRBD1 or TRBD2 (7 bases each). Germline assignment: CDR1 SGHAT and CDR2 FQNNGV. V was pared by 5 bases and J by 0 bases, with 14 bases between. The CDR3 loop spans 17 amino acids. The CDR3 sequence: CASSPGRGPSGANVLTF. CDR3 in DNA: TGTGCCAGCAGCCCGGGGAGGGGGCCCTCTGGGGCCAACGTCCTGACTTTC.

The chain links TRBV5-4 to TRBJ2-2, with a tentative D call TRBD2 (6 bases). V was cut by 0 bases and J by 3 bases, with 15 bases left in between. The V gene's germline CDR1 is SGHNT and CDR2 YYREEE (reference sequence). This CDR3 spans 17 amino acids. As DNA, the CDR3 is TGTGCCAGCAGCTTGGATCGGCGGGGCCTATACACCGGGGAGCTGTTTTTT. Its translation: CASSLDRRGLYTGELFF.

This clonotype has more than one count but fewer than ten. V usage is TRBV11-2 and J usage is TRBJ1-6, with D possibly being TRBD1 (5 bases). The CDR3 loop spans 15 amino acids. V was clipped by 4 bases and J by 8 bases, with 15 bases between them. Per germline, CDR1 SGHAT and CDR2 FQNNGV. The CDR3 loop is CASSSPGRDDSPLHF. CDR3 DNA sequence: TGTGCCAGCAGCTCCCCCGGCAGGGACGATTCACCCCTCCACTTT. Full variable domain (remainder filled in from reference TRBV11-2 and TRBJ1-6): EAGVAQSPRYKIIEKRQSVAFWCNPISGHATLYWYQQILGQGPKLLIQFQNNGVVDDSQLPKDRFSAERLKGVDSTLKIQPAKLEDSAVYLCASSSPGRDDSPLHFGNGTRLTVT.

This clonotype occurred a few times. This chain uses TRBV5-1 with TRBJ1-2, with TRBD1 identical over 11 bases. The trim removed 4 bases at V and 4 bases at J, leaving 3 bases unmatched. Germline CDR1 and CDR2: SGHRS and YFSETQ. The CDR3 runs to 14 residues. This chain's CDR3 is CASSPGTGGYGYTF. CDR3 DNA: TGCGCCAGCAGCCCTGGGACAGGGGGCTATGGCTACACCTTC.

This clonotype has just a few counts. V usage is TRBV20-1 and J usage is TRBJ2-7; maybe TRBD2 (6 bases). V lost 7 bases and J lost 0, with 13 bases in between. Germline lookup yields CDR1 DFQATT and CDR2 SNEGSKA (reference sequence). This CDR3 spans 13 amino acids. The CDR3 spells CSEERVGSYEQYF. CDR3 in DNA: TGCAGTGAGGAGCGGGTGGGCTCCTACGAGCAGTACTTC.

J is TRBJ2-3 and V is TRBV7-8; perhaps TRBD1 as D (5 bases). This CDR3 has 15 residues. V lost 1 base, J lost 2 bases, and 10 bases lay in between. Germline assignment: CDR1 SGHVS and CDR2 FQNEAQ. Here the CDR3 reads CASSLVGDNTDTQYF. The CDR3 coding sequence is TGTGCCAGCAGCTTAGTAGGGGATAACACAGATACGCAGTATTTT.

This clonotype was observed a few times. The rearrangement links TRBV7-2 to TRBJ1-5; D remains unclear. Per the germline V gene, CDR1 is SGHTA and CDR2 is FQGNSA. Trimming removed 2 bases at V and 5 bases at J, with 7 bases between. The CDR3 covers 13 residues. The CDR3 here is CASSLRIYQPQHF. The CDR3 DNA sequence: TGTGCCAGCAGCTTAAGGATATATCAGCCCCAGCATTTT.

V is TRBV29-1 and J is TRBJ2-7; TRBD1 might be the D (6 bases). The CDR3 has 13 amino acids. Germline values: CDR1 SQVTM, CDR2 ANQGSEA. V dropped 7 bases and J dropped 6 bases, with 19 bases sitting between them. CDR3 in DNA: TGCAGCGGAGTACAGGGTTCTGAACGCGAGCAGTACTTC. Translation gives CSGVQGSEREQYF.

The chain is built from TRBV20-1 and TRBJ2-1; D uncertain. Trimming left V 0 bases short and J 4 bases short, with 10 bases between. This CDR3 is 14 amino acids long. CDR1 is DFQATT and CDR2 is SNEGSKA in the germline V gene (reference sequence). The CDR3 sequence: CSARDLRKYNEQFF. For the CDR3, the DNA is TGCAGTGCTAGAGATCTGCGGAAATACAATGAGCAGTTCTTC.

This clonotype was found a few times. The chain links TRBV27 to TRBJ2-2; TRBD2 aligns across 10 bases. The CDR3 is made up of 19 amino acids. J lost 2 bases, V lost 1 base, and 10 bases had no gene match. Germline-derived CDR1 and CDR2 are MNHEY and SMNVEV (reference sequence). Written as DNA, the CDR3 is TGTGCCAGCAGTTTATTTTTCGGCCGGACTAGCGGCAACACCGGGGAGCTGTTTTTT. Translating it yields CASSLFFGRTSGNTGELFF.

In the case of this clonotype: A read error may account for a junction end that differs from germline. This sequence joins TRBV7-2 and TRBJ2-7; either TRBD1 or TRBD2 may supply D (6 bases each). There are 15 residues in the CDR3. The germline gives CDR1 SGHTA, CDR2 FQGNSA. The CDR3 coding sequence is TGTGCCAGCAGTTTAGTCGGGGGCAGGACCTACGAGCAGTACTTC. It codes for CASSLVGGRTYEQYF.

V is TRBV7-9 and J is TRBJ2-2, with 7 positions matching TRBD1. Germline CDR1 SEHNR, CDR2 FQNEAQ (reference sequence). The CDR3 has 18 amino acids. Unmatched junction bases numbered 9, after V lost 2 bases and J lost 0 bases. The CDR3 protein is CASSLRAGQGANTGELFF. In DNA form, the CDR3 reads TGTGCCAGCAGCTTACGGGCCGGCCAGGGGGCGAACACCGGGGAGCTGTTTTTT.

The CDR3 protein is CASSSRLAGGYEQYF. Here the CDR3 DNA reads TGTGCCAGCAGCTCCAGACTAGCGGGGGGCTACGAGCAGTACTTC. The rearrangement joins TRBV6-5 to TRBJ2-7; 13 bases agree with TRBD2. Germline V gives CDR1 MNHEY, CDR2 SVGAGI. V gave up 6 bases and J gave up 3 bases; unmatched junction bases: 5. This CDR3 spans 15 amino acids.

This clonotype occurred a few times. The J gene is TRBJ1-2, the V gene TRBV5-1; 8 bases line up with TRBD1. The CDR3 runs to 19 residues. The V segment lost 4 bases and the J segment 6 bases; nucleotides outside the gene matches: 23. Germline V gene sequence: CDR1 SGHRS, CDR2 YFSETQ. CDR3 in DNA: TGCGCCAGCAGCATCACACTGGGACAGGCCGCATCCTCGTTGGATGGCTACACCTTC. It specifies CASSITLGQAASSLDGYTF.

The sample holds a few counts of this clonotype. The chain couples TRBV14 to TRBJ2-1, with TRBD1 matching over 9 bases. The CDR3 extends over 15 amino acids. Trimming took 4 bases from V and 8 from J; bases not matched to a gene: 9. CDR1 is SGHDN, CDR2 FVKESK, per germline. The CDR3 sequence: CASSLWTGVGDEQFF. CDR3 in DNA: TGTGCCAGCAGCCTATGGACAGGGGTTGGCGATGAGCAGTTCTTC.

This clonotype was observed a few times. This CDR3 is CASSHSWPLGDQPQHF. The CDR3 DNA is TGCGCCAGCAGCCATTCGTGGCCCCTGGGCGATCAGCCCCAGCATTTT. The V and J genes are TRBV4-3 and TRBJ1-5; no clear D. V was clipped by 3 bases and J by 5 bases, with 17 bases between them. The CDR3 covers 16 residues. Germline-derived CDR1 and CDR2 are LGHNA and YSLEER.

This clonotype came up a few times. This chain links TRBV6-5 with TRBJ1-5; D gene unclear. The length of the CDR3 is 15 residues. The V end was cut by 6 bases, the J end by 1 base, with 13 bases between. Per germline, CDR1 MNHEY and CDR2 SVGAGI. The DNA of the CDR3 is TGTGCCAGCAGCCCTTCCGGTTTGAGCAATCAGCCCCAGCATTTT. The encoded protein is CASSPSGLSNQPQHF.

V is TRBV7-9 and J is TRBJ1-1; no definite D call. V shed 2 bases and J shed 6 bases, with 10 bases lying between them. Per germline, CDR1 SEHNR and CDR2 FQNEAQ (reference sequence). This CDR3 is built from 13 residues. The CDR3 region has the DNA TGTGCCAGCAGCTTACTAATAACGGCTGAAGCTTTCTTT. As protein: CASSLLITAEAFF.

The CDR3 spells CASSYSRDKAFF. The DNA for the CDR3 is TGTGCCAGCAGTTACTCGCGGGATAAGGCTTTCTTT. The chain uses TRBV6-5 and TRBJ1-1; D remains ambiguous. This CDR3 spans 12 amino acids. CDR1 and CDR2 (germline): MNHEY, SVGAGI. V lost 0 bases, J lost 11 bases, and 10 bases lay in between.

The chain has TRBV6-5 and TRBJ2-1, with 10 bases aligning to TRBD2. V trimming: 5 bases; J trimming: 4 bases; junction bases outside the gene matches: 5. In germline, CDR1 is MNHEY, CDR2 SVGAGI. This CDR3 spans 15 amino acids. CDR3 protein: CASSRSGGGYNEQFF. The CDR3 DNA reads as TGTGCCAGCAGTCGGAGCGGGGGGGGTTACAATGAGCAGTTCTTC.

This clonotype has more than one count but fewer than ten. The chain uses TRBV7-2 and TRBJ2-3; D may be TRBD1 (5 bases). Deletions cut 5 bases from V and 5 bases from J, with 11 bases between. This CDR3 is built from 13 residues. Germline CDR1 SGHTA, CDR2 FQGNSA. The CDR3: CASSPTQGDTQYF. CDR3 DNA sequence: TGTGCCAGCAGCCCAACTCAGGGAGATACGCAGTATTTT.

The rearrangement links TRBV7-8 to TRBJ2-1; D not certain. Germline CDR1 SGHVS, CDR2 FQNEAQ. The CDR3 contains 18 residues. Trimming removed 1 base from V and 4 bases from J, with 20 bases in between. The CDR3 is CASSLEGLWVRKYNEQFF. The CDR3 nucleotides read TGTGCCAGCAGCTTAGAAGGCTTGTGGGTGAGAAAATACAATGAGCAGTTCTTC. The variable domain in full, completed from reference TRBV7-8 and TRBJ2-1, reads GAGVSQSPRYKVAKRGQDVALRCDPISGHVSLFWYQQALGQGPEFLTYFQNEAQLDKSGLPSDRFFAERPEGSVSTLKIQRTQQEDSAVYLCASSLEGLWVRKYNEQFFGPGTRLTVL.